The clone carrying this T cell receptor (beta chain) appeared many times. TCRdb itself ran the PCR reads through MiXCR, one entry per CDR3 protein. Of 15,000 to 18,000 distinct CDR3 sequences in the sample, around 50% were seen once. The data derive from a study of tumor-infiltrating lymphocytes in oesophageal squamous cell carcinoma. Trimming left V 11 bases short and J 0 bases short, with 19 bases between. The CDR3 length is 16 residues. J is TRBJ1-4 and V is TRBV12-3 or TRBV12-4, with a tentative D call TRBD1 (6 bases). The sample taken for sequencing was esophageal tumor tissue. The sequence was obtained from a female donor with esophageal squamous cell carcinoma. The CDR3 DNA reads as TGTGCCCTAATGTCAGGGGACCAAGCAACTAATGAAAAACTGTTTTTT. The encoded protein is CALMSGDQATNEKLFF.